This T cell receptor (beta chain) was recorded in a study of blood T cell repertoires in COVID-19. Study-wide context: Spain, Italy and the United States supplied samples that represented acute and convalescent COVID-19. Nucleic acid was either cDNA or gDNA, and it came from T cells, B-cell-depleted T cells, or PBMCs.

Study processing details: The authors estimated nucleated cell counts from reference gene primer amplification. Sequencing used immunoSEQ multiplex PCR; TCRdb keeps in-frame clones, though not all of them. V and J calls and clone size follow that table, whereas D and trimming were derived from the DNA. The sample has about 190,000 clones, around 83% seen once. CDR3 length equals 14 residues. V was pared by 5 bases and J by 5 bases, with 10 bases between. CDR1 is SEHNR and CDR2 is FQNEAQ in the germline V gene (reference sequence). The TCR comes from a man over 45 with active or convalescent COVID-19. The rearrangement links TRBV7-9 to TRBJ1-6; D may be TRBD1 (6 bases). What was sequenced was peripheral blood. This CDR3 is CASSADSNNSPLHF. CDR3 sequence (DNA): TGTGCCAGCAGCGCGGACAGTAATAATTCACCCCTCCACTTT.